This T cell receptor (beta chain) was sequenced for a study of T cells in Graves' hyperthyroidism and ophthalmopathy. This clonotype was observed a few times. Its antigen is not known. The study, taken as a whole, reports: Blood also showed most of the thyroid clonotypes that were expanded above 0.001.

Amplification targeted TCR beta CDR3 regions from RNA transcripts. TCR CDR3 underwent first-round RT-PCR with the HTBI primer set. In TCRdb, the multiplex PCR reads were re-called with MiXCR into one record per CDR3 protein. The sample contains more than 350,000 distinct CDR3 sequences, nearly 15% of which appear only once. The germline V gene encodes CDR1 SGHTA and CDR2 FQGNSA. This CDR3 contains 14 residues. The V gene lost 2 bases and the J gene lost 1 base, with 7 bases spanning the gap. The clonotype comes from a woman between 55 and 75 years old with Graves' ophthalmopathy. The rearrangement uses TRBV7-2 and TRBJ2-3, with a tentative D call TRBD2 (5 bases). Material for sequencing was blood. The CDR3 here is CASSLLEGTDTQYF. The CDR3 DNA sequence: TGTGCCAGCAGCTTACTGGAGGGCACAGATACGCAGTATTTT.